This T cell receptor beta chain was identified during a study of shared clonotypes between healthy human individuals. Sequencing was performed with immunoSEQ multiplex PCR; in TCRdb, only in-frame clones are kept and a portion is missing. The table lists about 960,000 clones, around three quarters of them singletons. Germline-derived CDR1 and CDR2 are MNHNS and SASEGT. V dropped 0 bases and J dropped 5 bases, with 7 bases sitting between them. The CDR3 length is 13 residues. What was sequenced was memory CD4+ T cells sorted from blood. The subset was: CD45RA-negative fraction. The sequence was obtained from a man in his late teens or twenties in good health. V is TRBV6-1 and J is TRBJ2-5; D is unclear. CDR3: CASSEAGAETQYF. In DNA, the CDR3 is TGTGCCAGCAGTGAAGCCGGAGCGGAGACCCAGTACTTC.